A single T cell receptor beta chain is shown here with its context. CDR1 and CDR2 (germline): SNHLY, FYNNEI. V lost 7 bases and J lost 0, with 7 bases in between. The CDR3 runs to 13 residues. The sample originates from a study of OX40 agonist ivuxolimab in advanced cancers. At the level of the study: Mean age approximately 66 years, range about 23 to 79; roughly 82% male. Anti-PD-1, anti-PD-L1 or anti-CTLA-4 therapy given earlier was allowed, and 40% had some.

Sequencing was performed with immunoSEQ multiplex PCR; in TCRdb, only in-frame clones are kept and a portion is missing. The sample has tens of thousands of clones, about 82% seen once. The sample consisted of CD4+ or CD8+ T cells sorted from blood, taken in a trial of the OX40 agonist ivuxolimab. The chain joins TRBV2 to TRBJ1-5; no reliable D call. This TCR was sampled from an adult with an advanced solid tumor such as melanoma, head and neck, liver or kidney cancer. CDR3 sequence (DNA): TGTGCCAGCACGGCGGATAGCAATCAGCCCCAGCATTTT. Protein product: CASTADSNQPQHF.